Listed below are T cell receptor beta chains from one sample, sequenced in a study of cytomegalovirus exposure and HLA in healthy donors. The data were produced by immunoSEQ multiplex PCR, yet TCRdb's version contains in-frame clones alone and is incomplete. This sample carries approximately 210,000 clones, roughly 82% of them seen once, and the ten largest clones take about 6%. Material: PBMCs. Source of these receptors: a man aged 35-49 years in good health and CMV-seropositive. The CDR3 runs from the conserved cysteine through the conserved F or W. A D gene is named only where the DNA matches it firmly. Not every row has a clone size; where given, it reads once, few, many or a size class.

clone size	V gene	D gene	J gene	CDR3 protein	CDR3 DNA
NA	TRBV7-2	NA	TRBJ1-1	CASSLSGGNTEAFF	TGTGCCAGCAGCTTATCGGGGGGGAACACTGAAGCTTTCTTT
NA	TRBV6-5	TRBD2	TRBJ2-3	CASSYYREGPDTQYF	TGTGCCAGCAGTTACTACCGGGAGGGACCAGATACGCAGTATTTT
NA	TRBV6-5	NA	TRBJ1-1	CASSDEAYTEAFF	TGTGCCAGCAGTGACGAGGCCTATACTGAAGCTTTCTTT
NA	TRBV9	TRBD1	TRBJ1-4	CASSARQGTNEKLFF	TGTGCCAGCAGCGCCAGACAGGGGACTAATGAAAAACTGTTTTTT
NA	TRBV19	NA	TRBJ2-6	CASRPQGSGANVLTF	TGTGCCAGTAGACCTCAGGGCTCTGGGGCCAACGTCCTGACTTTC
NA	TRBV27	TRBD1	TRBJ2-7	CASSLMGQGDEQYF	TGTGCCAGCAGTTTAATGGGACAGGGCGACGAGCAGTACTTC
NA	TRBV7-3	TRBD2	TRBJ2-1	CASSPLSTSGSRVGQFF	TGTGCCAGCAGCCCGCTTTCGACTAGCGGGAGTAGGGTGGGGCAGTTCTTC
NA	TRBV5-6	NA	TRBJ1-4	CASSLGLEATNEKLFF	TGTGCCAGCAGCTTGGGTCTAGAGGCAACTAATGAAAAACTGTTTTTT
NA	TRBV5-6	NA	TRBJ2-7	CASSLEARSSYEQYF	TGTGCCAGCAGCTTGGAGGCGCGGAGCTCCTACGAGCAGTACTTC
NA	TRBV6-1	NA	TRBJ2-2	CASSELRDYGELFF	TGTGCCAGCAGTGAGTTGAGGGATTATGGGGAGCTGTTTTTT
NA	TRBV6-5	NA	TRBJ1-5	CASSYHRGGNQPQHF	TGTGCCAGCAGTTACCATAGGGGTGGCAATCAGCCCCAGCATTTT
NA	TRBV29-1	NA	TRBJ2-3	CSVDLQSTDTQYF	TGCAGCGTTGATCTACAGAGCACAGATACGCAGTATTTT
NA	TRBV18	TRBD1	TRBJ2-2	CASSPGQGNTGELFF	TGTGCCAGCTCACCTGGACAGGGGAACACCGGGGAGCTGTTTTTT
NA	TRBV5-1	TRBD1	TRBJ2-3	CASRPGQGGTDTQYF	TGCGCCAGCAGACCAGGACAGGGGGGTACAGATACGCAGTATTTT
few	TRBV5-4	NA	TRBJ1-1	CASMDREANTEAFF	TGTGCCAGCATGGACAGAGAGGCTAACACTGAAGCTTTCTTT
NA	TRBV7-3	NA	TRBJ1-1	CASSLTTRDTEAFF	TGTGCCAGCAGCTTAACGACCCGGGACACTGAAGCTTTCTTT
NA	TRBV7-9	NA	TRBJ2-7	CASSPAIWATDYEQYF	TGTGCCAGCAGCCCAGCCATTTGGGCTACTGATTACGAGCAGTACTTC
NA	TRBV10-1	TRBD2	TRBJ2-3	CASSLTGAGGLDTQYF	TGCGCCAGCAGTCTTACGGGAGCGGGAGGTTTAGATACGCAGTATTTT
NA	TRBV27	NA	TRBJ1-4	CASSPRQSTNEKLFF	TGTGCCAGCAGTCCAAGACAGTCAACTAATGAAAAACTGTTTTTT
few	TRBV5-1	NA	TRBJ1-2	CASSLEGGRGDGYTF	TGCGCCAGCAGCTTGGAGGGGGGGCGCGGAGATGGCTACACCTTC
NA	TRBV6-5	NA	TRBJ1-3	CASSYSRGASGNTIYF	TGTGCCAGCAGTTACTCGCGAGGAGCCTCTGGAAACACCATATATTTT
NA	TRBV11-3	TRBD1	TRBJ1-4	CASSSPGQIEKLFF	TGTGCCAGCAGCTCCCCGGGACAGATTGAAAAACTGTTTTTT
NA	TRBV2	NA	TRBJ1-1	CASSRGSRRTEAFF	TGTGCCAGCAGTCGGGGTTCGCGTCGCACTGAAGCTTTCTTT